This entry features one T cell receptor (beta chain) sequence. V was clipped by 5 bases and J by 2 bases, with 7 bases between them. The germline gives CDR1 SGHRS, CDR2 YFSETQ. This CDR3 has 12 residues. The sample is drawn from a study of blood T cell repertoires in COVID-19. Original handling: Amplification with reference gene primers provided the estimates of nucleated cell counts. TCRdb keeps only in-frame clones here, not all; method: immunoSEQ multiplex PCR. The V and J calls and clone size are taken from that table; D and trimming were inferred from the DNA. The top ten clones hold approximately 18% of a sample with approximately 170,000 clones, roughly 80% of them seen once.

The rearrangement joins TRBV5-1 to TRBJ1-2; D gene unclear. The sample comprised peripheral blood. The TCR was taken from an elderly woman with acute or convalescent COVID-19. CDR3 in DNA: TGCGCCAGCAGTGTGGGCAACTATGGCTACACCTTC. Amino acids: CASSVGNYGYTF.